This section outlines one T cell receptor (beta chain) sequence together with its context. Trimming pared 1 base from V and 4 bases from J, leaving 10 bases between. The CDR3 is 14 amino acids. CDR1 is SGHVS, CDR2 FQNEAQ, per germline. Method: immunoSEQ multiplex PCR; TCRdb's copy keeps in-frame clones and lacks some. Among 88,000 or so clones, 80% to 90% were seen once, and the ten largest hold about 7.2%. The data were obtained in a study of blood T cell repertoires in COVID-19. Sequencing was done on a sample of peripheral blood. This sequence joins TRBV7-8 and TRBJ1-1, with D possibly TRBD1 on 5 matching bases. The TCR was taken from a man aged 60 to 69 with acute or convalescent COVID-19. CDR3 protein: CASSLGGGGTEAFF. The CDR3 DNA follows: TGTGCCAGCAGCTTAGGGGGCGGGGGCACTGAAGCTTTCTTT.